This T cell receptor beta chain stems from a study of regulatory T cells in long-lasting Graves disease. Study-level information: Graves' patients with a new diagnosis had received antithyroid drugs under 3 months.

Time point in this sample: newly diagnosed GD, antithyroid drugs for less than 3 months. RNA from PBMCs was the source of the TCR library. Arm-PCR of CDR3 regions and iRepertoire HTBI primers were the basis on which TCR beta libraries were built. TCRdb redid the calling of the multiplex PCR reads with MiXCR, one entry per CDR3 protein. Among some 230,000 distinct CDR3 sequences, approximately 16% were seen once, and the ten largest hold more than 20%. The table lists this clonotype with many counts. This specimen was peripheral blood mononuclear cells (PBMCs), taken at new diagnosis, from a patient treated with antithyroid drugs. The TCR sequence derives from a female donor with Graves disease.

The CDR3 DNA follows: TGTGCCAGCAGCGTAGAGGGGACTAGCGGGAGCTCCTACGAGCAGTACTTC. This sequence encodes CASSVEGTSGSSYEQYF. The chain carries TRBV9 and TRBJ2-7; 14 nucleotides agree with TRBD2. Germline values: CDR1 SGDLS, CDR2 YYNGEE. The CDR3 spans 17 residues. V was pared by 0 bases and J by 0 bases, with 2 bases of the junction left unmatched. The whole variable domain, filled in from reference TRBV9 and TRBJ2-7, reads DSGVTQTPKHLITATGQRVTLRCSPRSGDLSVYWYQQSLDQGLQFLIQYYNGEERAKGNILERFSAQQFPDLHSELNLSSLELGDSALYFCASSVEGTSGSSYEQYFGPGTRLTVT.